This T cell receptor beta chain was recorded in a study of T cells in Graves' hyperthyroidism and ophthalmopathy. Study background: Before treatment of any kind, peripheral blood was taken at initial diagnosis. Whole-study findings and limits: Among thyroid clonotypes expanded above 0.001, most also appeared in blood.

This clonotype was counted a few times. Its target is not known. CDR3 size: 15 residues. CDR1 is LGHNT, CDR2 FRNRAP, per germline. The V end lost 7 bases, the J end lost 0 bases, and 13 bases lay between the germline ends. Amplification of TCR beta CDR3 regions used RNA as the template. A first-round RT-PCR of the TCR CDR3 used the HTBI primer set. MiXCR was run by TCRdb on the multiplex PCR reads, yielding one entry per CDR3 protein. The sample yields 250,000 to 300,000 distinct CDR3 sequences, around a fifth seen once. The V call is TRBV12-5, the J call TRBJ2-1; D gene ambiguous. Sequenced input: blood. The TCR comes from a man aged 45-60 years with Graves' ophthalmopathy. This chain's CDR3 is CASAPRPTSYNEQFF. The CDR3 DNA reads TGTGCTAGTGCCCCTAGGCCCACCTCCTACAATGAGCAGTTCTTC.